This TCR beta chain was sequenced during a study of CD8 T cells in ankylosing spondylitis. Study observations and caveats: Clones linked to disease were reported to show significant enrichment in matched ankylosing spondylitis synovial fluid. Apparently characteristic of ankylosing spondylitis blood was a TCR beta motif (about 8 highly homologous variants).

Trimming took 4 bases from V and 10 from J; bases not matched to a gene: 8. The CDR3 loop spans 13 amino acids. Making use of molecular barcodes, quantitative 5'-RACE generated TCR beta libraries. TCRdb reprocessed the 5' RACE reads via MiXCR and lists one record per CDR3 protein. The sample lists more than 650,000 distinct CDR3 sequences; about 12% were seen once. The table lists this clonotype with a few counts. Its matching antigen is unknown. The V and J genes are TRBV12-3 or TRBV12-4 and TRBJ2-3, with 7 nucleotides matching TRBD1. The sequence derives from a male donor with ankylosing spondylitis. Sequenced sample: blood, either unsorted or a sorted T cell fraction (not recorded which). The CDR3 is CASSSHRQGSQYF. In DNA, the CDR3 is TGTGCCAGCAGTTCCCATCGACAGGGTTCGCAGTATTTT.